This T cell receptor beta chain comes out of a study of blood T cell repertoires in COVID-19. Study as a whole: Spain, Italy and the United States supplied samples that represented acute and convalescent COVID-19. Sample material is recorded as cDNA or gDNA derived from T cells, B-cell-depleted T cells, or PBMCs.

Source study methods: Reference gene primer amplification yielded estimated nucleated cell counts. Clones were read by immunoSEQ multiplex PCR, and TCRdb kept only the in-frame ones, dropping some. The DNA gave D and trimming, while V, J and clone size come from that table. The sample consists of 120,000 to 150,000 clones, 80% of them appearing once. Sequencing was performed on peripheral blood. The sequence was obtained from a man aged 60 to 69 with active or convalescent COVID-19.

As DNA, the CDR3 is TGCGCCAGCAGCCAAGAAGGCGTAGGGGGCTATGAGCAGTTCTTC. Protein product: CASSQEGVGGYEQFF. The chain joins TRBV4-3 to TRBJ2-1; 7 bases fit TRBD1. The CDR3 loop spans 15 amino acids. V lost 0 bases, J lost 8 bases, and 7 bases stayed unmatched. Germline lookup yields CDR1 LGHNA and CDR2 YSLEER.